The 4 T cell receptor beta chains reported below all come from one sample, sequenced in a study of blood T cell repertoires in COVID-19. Some clones are missing from TCRdb's copy, which holds only in-frame ones; the method was immunoSEQ multiplex PCR. The data hold just over 250,000 clones, with over 75% observed a single time. The sample consisted of peripheral blood. The source of these receptors is a woman aged 65 to 85 with COVID-19, enrolled during active disease.

V is TRBV7-8 and J is TRBJ2-2; 7 bases are a match to TRBD2. V trimming: 7 bases; J trimming: 0 bases; junction bases outside the gene matches: 11. The germline V gene has CDR1 SGHVS and CDR2 FQNEAQ. The length of the CDR3 is 17 residues. The CDR3 DNA follows: TGTGCCAGCACTTGGGTCGGGGGGAGTTCGAACACCGGGGAGCTGTTTTTT. Protein product: CASTWVGGSSNTGELFF.

A few counts support this clone. J is TRBJ1-3 and V is TRBV7-9; the D gene is possibly TRBD1 (5 bases). Trimming cost V 2 bases and J 5 bases, with 13 bases left between them. CDR3 size: 15 residues. CDR1 and CDR2 from the germline V gene are SEHNR and FQNEAQ (reference sequence). The CDR3 loop reads CASSLRGNARNTIYF. As DNA, the CDR3 is TGTGCCAGCAGCTTAAGGGGAAATGCTAGAAACACCATATATTTT.

J is TRBJ2-5 and V is TRBV7-6; D may be TRBD1 (6 bases). Trimming removed 1 base from V and 10 bases from J, with 7 bases in between. The germline V gene has CDR1 SGHVS and CDR2 FNYEAQ. This CDR3 comprises 11 residues. The CDR3 loop reads CASSLEGVQYF. The CDR3 nucleotides are TGTGCCAGCAGCTTAGAGGGGGTCCAGTACTTC. The whole variable domain, filled in from reference TRBV7-6 and TRBJ2-5, reads GAGVSQSPRYKVTKRGQDVALRCDPISGHVSLYWYRQALGQGPEFLTYFNYEAQQDKSGLPNDRFSAERPEGSISTLTIQRTEQRDSAMYRCASSLEGVQYFGPGTRLLVL.

The J gene is TRBJ2-3, the V gene TRBV27, with 7 bases lining up with TRBD2. Germline lookup yields CDR1 MNHEY and CDR2 SMNVEV (reference sequence). The CDR3 extends over 15 amino acids. V shed 4 bases, J shed 6 bases, and the junction held 10 bases outside the gene matches. The chain's CDR3 is CASSSPSGILDTQYF. The CDR3 DNA sequence: TGTGCCAGCAGTTCCCCCAGCGGGATTTTGGATACGCAGTATTTT.